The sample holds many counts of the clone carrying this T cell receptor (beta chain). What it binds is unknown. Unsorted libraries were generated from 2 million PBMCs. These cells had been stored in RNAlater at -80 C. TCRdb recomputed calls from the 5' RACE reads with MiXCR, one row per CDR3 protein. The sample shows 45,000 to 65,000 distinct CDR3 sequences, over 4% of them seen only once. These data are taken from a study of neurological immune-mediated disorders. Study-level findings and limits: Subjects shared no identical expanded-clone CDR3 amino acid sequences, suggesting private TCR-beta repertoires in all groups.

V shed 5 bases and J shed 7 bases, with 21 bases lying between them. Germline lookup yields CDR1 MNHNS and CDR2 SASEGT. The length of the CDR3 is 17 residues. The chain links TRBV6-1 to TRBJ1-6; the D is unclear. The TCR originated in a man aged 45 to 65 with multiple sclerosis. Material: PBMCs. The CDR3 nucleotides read TGTGCCAGCAGTAGTTATCGGGGTCGGGGAGGCAATTCACCCCTCCACTTT. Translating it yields CASSSYRGRGGNSPLHF.